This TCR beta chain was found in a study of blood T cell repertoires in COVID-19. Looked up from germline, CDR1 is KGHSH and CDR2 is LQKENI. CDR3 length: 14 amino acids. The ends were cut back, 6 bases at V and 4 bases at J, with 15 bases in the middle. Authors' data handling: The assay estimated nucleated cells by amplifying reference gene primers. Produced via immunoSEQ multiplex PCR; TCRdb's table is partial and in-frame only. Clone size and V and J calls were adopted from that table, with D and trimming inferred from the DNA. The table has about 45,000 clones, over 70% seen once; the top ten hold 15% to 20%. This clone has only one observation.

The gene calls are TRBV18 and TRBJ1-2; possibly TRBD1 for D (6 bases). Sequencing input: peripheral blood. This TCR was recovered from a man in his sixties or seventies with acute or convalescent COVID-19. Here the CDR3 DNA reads TGTGCCAGCTCCACGACAGGTAACGGCTATGGCTACACCTTC. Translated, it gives CASSTTGNGYGYTF.